This is a list of T cell receptor beta chains from one sample in a study of blood T cells in healthy people across ages. TCRdb fed the 5' RACE reads into MiXCR, producing one record per CDR3 protein. The sample lists about 1,800,000 distinct CDR3 sequences, under 30% occurring once. Sequencing was done on a sample of blood. These receptors were collected from a woman between 25 and 40 years old in good health. Both conserved end residues are part of each CDR3. The order of the fields is clone size, V gene, J gene, D gene, CDR3 DNA, CDR3 protein. A D gene is named only where the DNA matches it firmly. Rows may omit the clone size; those that give it use once, few, many or a size class.

>NA|TRBV10-3|TRBJ1-5|NA
TGTGCCATCAGCCGGGACGTAAGTCAGCCCCAGCATTTT
CAISRDVSQPQHF
>many|TRBV4-1|TRBJ2-3|TRBD2
TGCGCCAGCAGCCGGCGGACTAGCGGGGGGACGACACGCACAGATACGCAGTATTTT
CASSRRTSGGTTRTDTQYF
>once|TRBV7-2|TRBJ2-3|TRBD2
TGTGCCAGCAGCCCGAGACTAGCGGGGGGGCGAGATACGCAGTATTTT
CASSPRLAGGRDTQYF
>few|TRBV7-8|TRBJ1-2|TRBD1
TGTGCCAGCAGCTTATTCTCAGGGGGCGGCGTAAGCTACACCTTC
CASSLFSGGGVSYTF
>once|TRBV15|TRBJ2-7|NA
TGTGCCATCAGCAGAGATCCGGGGGCCGTCTACGAGCAGTACTTC
CAISRDPGAVYEQYF
>few|TRBV7-2|TRBJ2-3|TRBD2
TGTGCCAGCAGCTTAGGTCTAGCGGTTTGGGATACGCAGTATTTT
CASSLGLAVWDTQYF
>many|TRBV20-1|TRBJ2-7|NA
TGCAGTGCTCCGCTTTTGAACTACGAGCAGTACTTC
CSAPLLNYEQYF
>NA|TRBV14|TRBJ2-5|NA
TGTGCCAGCAGCCGGACTGTACCTCCTTGGACCCAGTACTTC
CASSRTVPPWTQYF
>NA|TRBV5-5|TRBJ2-7|NA
TGTGCCAGCAGCTTGAACTACGGGCAGTACTTC
CASSLNYGQYF
>NA|TRBV7-2|TRBJ2-7|NA
TGTGCCAGCAGCTTAGGGTCTAAGGGACGCTCCTACGAGCAGTACTTC
CASSLGSKGRSYEQYF
>many|TRBV6-5|TRBJ1-5|NA
TGTGCCTCGGCTAGGTGGGGTCAGCCCCAGCATTTT
CASARWGQPQHF
>few|TRBV6-6|TRBJ1-4|NA
TGTGCCAGCAGTTACGCTCCGGAAAAACTGTTTTTT
CASSYAPEKLFF
>NA|TRBV7-2|TRBJ2-5|NA
TGTGCCAGCAGCTTAATGGGGATCCAAGAGACCCAGTACTTC
CASSLMGIQETQYF
>NA|TRBV4-1|TRBJ2-5|TRBD1
TGCGCCAGCAGCCAAGATCAAGGGACAGGGAAGGTGACCCAGTACTTC
CASSQDQGTGKVTQYF
>few|TRBV9|TRBJ2-5|NA
TGTGCCAGCAGCGTAGTGTCCGGGGATGAGCAGTACTTC
CASSVVSGDEQYF
>many|TRBV29-1|TRBJ2-7|NA
TGCAGCGTTGAAGTCCAGGGACCAATCTACGAGCAGTACTTC
CSVEVQGPIYEQYF
>many|TRBV20-1|TRBJ2-7|NA
TGCAGTGCTAGGGGCCGGCCACACTACGAGCAGTACTTC
CSARGRPHYEQYF
>NA|TRBV4-3|TRBJ2-7|TRBD2
TGCGCCAGCAGCCAAGAGGCTAGCGGGAACGTGCAGTACTTC
CASSQEASGNVQYF
>few|TRBV7-2|TRBJ2-1|NA
TGTGCCGGCAGCTGGACAGGGAGGGGGAATGAGCAGTTCTTC
CAGSWTGRGNEQFF
>NA|TRBV5-1|TRBJ2-3|NA
TGCGCCAGCAGCCCGGGAGTCCCTGGGGATACGCAGTATTTT
CASSPGVPGDTQYF
>few|TRBV6-1|TRBJ2-3|TRBD2
TGTGCCAGCAGTGACGTGGCTAGCGGGAACACAGATACGCAGTATTTT
CASSDVASGNTDTQYF
>few|TRBV6-5|TRBJ1-2|NA
TGTGCCGGCAGGAGGGAATGGGACTATGGCTACACCTTC
CAGRREWDYGYTF
>few|TRBV20-1|TRBJ2-1|TRBD2
TGCAGTGCCAAGGGACTAGCGGGTGGCGGAAAAGGGGATGAGCAGTTCTTC
CSAKGLAGGGKGDEQFF
>NA|TRBV4-1|TRBJ2-1|TRBD1
TGCGCCAGCAGCCAACCAAGGACAGGCAGCGAGCAGTTCTTC
CASSQPRTGSEQFF
>NA|TRBV30|TRBJ2-1|TRBD1
TGTGCCTGGAGTGGGGAACGAGGACAGGGAATAATGTTCTTC
CAWSGERGQGIMFF
>NA|TRBV27|TRBJ1-6|NA
TGTGCCAGCACGGCGGTGAGCTCCTATAATTCACCCCTCCACTTT
CASTAVSSYNSPLHF